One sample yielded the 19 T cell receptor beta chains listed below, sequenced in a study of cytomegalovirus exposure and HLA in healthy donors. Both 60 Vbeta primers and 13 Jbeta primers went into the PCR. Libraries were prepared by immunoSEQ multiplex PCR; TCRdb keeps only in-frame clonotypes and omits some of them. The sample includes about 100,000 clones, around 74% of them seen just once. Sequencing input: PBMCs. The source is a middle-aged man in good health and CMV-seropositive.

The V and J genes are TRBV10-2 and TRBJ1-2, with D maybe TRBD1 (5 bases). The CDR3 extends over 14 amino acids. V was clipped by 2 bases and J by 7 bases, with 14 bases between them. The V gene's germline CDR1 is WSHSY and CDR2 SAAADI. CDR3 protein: CASSEAGSGGGYTF. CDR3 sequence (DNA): TGCGCCAGCAGTGAGGCAGGGTCAGGCGGTGGCTACACCTTC.

CDR3: CASSRTLAGGDLAPQYF. CDR3 nucleotide sequence: TGCGCCAGCTCACGCACGCTAGCGGGAGGGGATCTAGCGCCCCAGTACTTC. The chain uses TRBV5-1 and TRBJ2-5; 12 bases match TRBD2. The germline V gene has CDR1 SGHRS and CDR2 YFSETQ. J was trimmed by 9 bases and V by 7 bases; bases with no gene match: 19. The CDR3 is 17 amino acids.

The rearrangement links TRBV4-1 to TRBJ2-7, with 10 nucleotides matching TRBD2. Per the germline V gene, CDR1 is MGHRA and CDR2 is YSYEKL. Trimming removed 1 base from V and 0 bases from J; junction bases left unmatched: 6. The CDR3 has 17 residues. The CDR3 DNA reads TGCGCCAGCAGCCAAGGACTAGCGGGCGCGAGCTCCTACGAGCAGTACTTC. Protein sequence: CASSQGLAGASSYEQYF.

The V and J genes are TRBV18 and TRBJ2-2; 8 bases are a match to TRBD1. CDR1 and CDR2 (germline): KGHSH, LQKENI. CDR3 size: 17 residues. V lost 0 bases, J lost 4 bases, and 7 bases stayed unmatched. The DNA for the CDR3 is TGTGCCAGCTCACCACCCAATGGACAGGGCGTCACCGGGGAGCTGTTTTTT. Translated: CASSPPNGQGVTGELFF.

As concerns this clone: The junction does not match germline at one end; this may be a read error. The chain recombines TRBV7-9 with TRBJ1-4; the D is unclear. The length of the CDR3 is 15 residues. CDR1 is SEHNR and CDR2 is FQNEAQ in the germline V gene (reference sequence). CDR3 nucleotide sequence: TGTTCCAGCAGCCCTGGAGGAGGAGGGATTGAAAAACTGTTTTTT. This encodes CSSSPGGGGIEKLFF.

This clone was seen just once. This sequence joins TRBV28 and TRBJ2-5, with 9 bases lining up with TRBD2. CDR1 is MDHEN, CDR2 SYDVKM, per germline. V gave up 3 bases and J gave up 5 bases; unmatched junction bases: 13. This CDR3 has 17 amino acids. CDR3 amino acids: CASSFRIGGRGLETQYF. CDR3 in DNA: TGTGCCAGCAGTTTCCGGATTGGCGGGAGGGGTTTGGAGACCCAGTACTTC.

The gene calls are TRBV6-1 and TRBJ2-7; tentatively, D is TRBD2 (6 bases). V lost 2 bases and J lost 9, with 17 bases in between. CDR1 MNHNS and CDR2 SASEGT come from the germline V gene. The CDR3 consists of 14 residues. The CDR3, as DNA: TGTGCCAGCAGTGAATGGGCTAGCGTTGGGGGGCAGTACTTC. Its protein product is CASSEWASVGGQYF.

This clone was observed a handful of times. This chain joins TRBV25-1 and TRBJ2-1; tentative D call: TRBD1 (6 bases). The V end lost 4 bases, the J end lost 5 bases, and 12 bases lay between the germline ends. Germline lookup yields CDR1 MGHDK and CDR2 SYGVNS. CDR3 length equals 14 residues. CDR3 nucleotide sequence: TGTGCCAGCAGTGTAGGGGGTATCAACAATGAGCAGTTCTTC. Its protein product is CASSVGGINNEQFF. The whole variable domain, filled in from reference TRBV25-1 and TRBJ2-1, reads EADIYQTPRYLVIGTGKKITLECSQTMGHDKMYWYQQDPGMELHLIHYSYGVNSTEKGDLSSESTVSRIRTEHFPLTLESARPSHTSQYLCASSVGGINNEQFFGPGTRLTVL.

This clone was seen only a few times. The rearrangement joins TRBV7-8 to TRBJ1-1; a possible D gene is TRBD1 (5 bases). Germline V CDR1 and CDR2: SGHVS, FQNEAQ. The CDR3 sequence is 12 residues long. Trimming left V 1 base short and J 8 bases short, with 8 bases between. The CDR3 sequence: CASSLGQREAFF. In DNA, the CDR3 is TGTGCCAGCAGCTTAGGACAGCGAGAAGCTTTCTTT.

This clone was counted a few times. The CDR3 DNA follows: TGTGCCAGCAAGGCAGGGGACGGCTCCTACGAGCAGTACTTC. It specifies CASKAGDGSYEQYF. The chain combines TRBV6-6 with TRBJ2-7, with D perhaps TRBD1 (6 bases). CDR1 is MNHNY and CDR2 is SVGAGI in the germline V gene (reference sequence). This CDR3 comprises 14 residues. Deletions cut 7 bases from V and 0 bases from J, with 13 bases between.

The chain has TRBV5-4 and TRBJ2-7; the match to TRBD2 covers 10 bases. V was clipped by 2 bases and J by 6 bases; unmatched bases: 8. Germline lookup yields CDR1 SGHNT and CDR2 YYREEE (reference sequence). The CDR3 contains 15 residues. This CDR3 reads CASSFPGLARGEQYF. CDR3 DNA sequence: TGTGCCAGCAGCTTTCCGGGACTAGCGAGAGGCGAGCAGTACTTC.

This chain's CDR3 is CASSQLQGGGGYTF. The CDR3 DNA follows: TGTGCCAGCAGCCAACTACAGGGAGGGGGTGGCTACACCTTC. The genes are TRBV7-9 and TRBJ1-2; D is possibly TRBD1 (6 bases). Trimming shortened V by 5 bases and J by 7 bases, and 17 bases separated the two germline ends. Germline V gives CDR1 SEHNR, CDR2 FQNEAQ (reference sequence). The CDR3 loop spans 14 amino acids.

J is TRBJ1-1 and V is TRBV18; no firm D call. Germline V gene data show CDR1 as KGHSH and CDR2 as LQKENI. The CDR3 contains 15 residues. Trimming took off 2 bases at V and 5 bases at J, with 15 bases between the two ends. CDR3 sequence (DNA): TGTGCCAGCTCACCAGTTTCGGGGAGAGGAACTGAAGCTTTCTTT. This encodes CASSPVSGRGTEAFF. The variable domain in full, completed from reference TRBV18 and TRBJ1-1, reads NAGVMQNPRHLVRRRGQEARLRCSPMKGHSHVYWYRQLPEEGLKFMVYLQKENIIDESGMPKERFSAEFPKEGPSILRIQQVVRGDSAAYFCASSPVSGRGTEAFFGQGTRLTVV.

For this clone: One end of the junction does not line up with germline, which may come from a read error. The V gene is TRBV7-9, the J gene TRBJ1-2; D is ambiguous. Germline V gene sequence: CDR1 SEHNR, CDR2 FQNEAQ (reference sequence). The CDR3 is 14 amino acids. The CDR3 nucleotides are TGTTCCAGCAGCTCGGCGGCAGTTCTGAATGGCTACACCTTC. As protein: CSSSSAAVLNGYTF.

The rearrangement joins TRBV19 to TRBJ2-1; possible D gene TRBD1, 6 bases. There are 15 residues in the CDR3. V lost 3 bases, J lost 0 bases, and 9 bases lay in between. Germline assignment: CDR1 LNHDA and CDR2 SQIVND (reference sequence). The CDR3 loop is CASSMGASSYNEQFF. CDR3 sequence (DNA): TGTGCCAGTAGTATGGGGGCTTCCTCCTACAATGAGCAGTTCTTC. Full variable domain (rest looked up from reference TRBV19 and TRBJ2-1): DGGITQSPKYLFRKEGQNVTLSCEQNLNHDAMYWYRQDPGQGLRLIYYSQIVNDFQKGDIAEGYSVSREKKESFPLTVTSAQKNPTAFYLCASSMGASSYNEQFFGPGTRLTVL.

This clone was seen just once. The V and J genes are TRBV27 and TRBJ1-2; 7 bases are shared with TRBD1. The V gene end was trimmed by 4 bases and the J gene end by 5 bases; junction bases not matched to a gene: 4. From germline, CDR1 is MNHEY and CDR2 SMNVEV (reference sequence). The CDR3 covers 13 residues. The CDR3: CASSYGQEYGYTF. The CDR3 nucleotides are TGTGCCAGCAGTTACGGACAGGAGTATGGCTACACCTTC.

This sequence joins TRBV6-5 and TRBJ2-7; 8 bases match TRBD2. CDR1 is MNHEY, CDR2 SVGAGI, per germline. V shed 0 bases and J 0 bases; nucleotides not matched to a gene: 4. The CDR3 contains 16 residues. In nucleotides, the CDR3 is TGTGCCAGCAGTTACTCCCGAAGCGGGAGCTCCTACGAGCAGTACTTC. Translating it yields CASSYSRSGSSYEQYF.

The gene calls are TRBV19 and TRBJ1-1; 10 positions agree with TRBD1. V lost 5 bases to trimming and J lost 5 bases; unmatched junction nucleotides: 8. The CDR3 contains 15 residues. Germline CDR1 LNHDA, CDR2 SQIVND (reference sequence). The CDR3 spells CASSLEGQGGTEAFF. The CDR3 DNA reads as TGTGCCAGTAGTCTCGAAGGACAGGGGGGAACTGAAGCTTTCTTT.

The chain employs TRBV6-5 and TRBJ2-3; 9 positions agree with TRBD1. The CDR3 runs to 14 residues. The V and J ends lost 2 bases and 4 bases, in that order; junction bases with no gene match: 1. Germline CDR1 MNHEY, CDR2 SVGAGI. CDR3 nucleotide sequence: TGTGCCAGCAGTTACACAGGGGGCGCAGATACGCAGTATTTT. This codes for CASSYTGGADTQYF.